The 32 T cell receptor beta chains below all came from one sample that was sequenced in a study of T cell responses to AZD1222 COVID-19 vaccine. Repertoires were generated with immunoSEQ multiplex PCR, while TCRdb's copy carries only in-frame clones and drops some. The sample contains fewer than 150,000 clones, 80% to 90% of which appear only once. This specimen was peripheral blood, taken on day 0 of AZD1222 vaccination. Every receptor here comes from an adult in good health.

The chain has TRBV6-1 and TRBJ1-6; a weak D match, TRBD1 (6 bases). Germline loops: CDR1 MNHNS, CDR2 SASEGT. The ends were cut back, 0 bases at V and 7 bases at J, with 13 bases in the middle. This CDR3 region has 16 residues. The CDR3 nucleotides are TGTGCCAGCAGTGAAGCGGGGGCAGGTTGGAATTCACCCCTCCACTTT. Translated: CASSEAGAGWNSPLHF.

The V call is TRBV19, the J call TRBJ2-5; 10 bases line up with TRBD2. The CDR3 consists of 15 residues. Unmatched junction bases numbered 6, after V lost 4 bases and J lost 4 bases. Germline CDR1 reads LNHDA; CDR2 reads SQIVND (reference sequence). CDR3 loop: CASSSQSSGRETQYF. CDR3 DNA: TGTGCCAGTAGTAGCCAATCTAGCGGGAGAGAGACCCAGTACTTC.

The rearrangement links TRBV4-3 to TRBJ2-1, with D unresolved. Deletions cut 1 base from V and 3 bases from J, with 4 bases between. The CDR3 length is 13 residues. The germline V gene has CDR1 LGHNA and CDR2 YSLEER. The CDR3 here is CASSQVVYNEQFF. The CDR3 DNA reads as TGCGCCAGCAGCCAAGTTGTCTACAATGAGCAGTTCTTC.

V is TRBV4-3 and J is TRBJ2-3; D remains ambiguous. There are 18 residues in the CDR3. The germline CDR1 and CDR2 sequences are LGHNA and YSLEER. Trimming took off 1 base at V and 1 base at J, with 18 bases between the two ends. CDR3 protein: CASSQGGGALTGTDTQYF. The CDR3 DNA follows: TGCGCCAGCAGCCAAGGGGGTGGAGCTCTAACCGGCACAGATACGCAGTATTTT.

The chain joins TRBV10-1 to TRBJ2-1; D is perhaps TRBD1 or TRBD2 (5 bases each). Germline V gene sequence: CDR1 WNHNN, CDR2 SYGVQD (reference sequence). The CDR3 is made up of 11 amino acids. With 8 bases removed from V and 14 bases from J, the gap between germline ends came to 16 bases. This CDR3 is CASGSGTAEFF. As DNA, the CDR3 is TGCGCCAGCGGGTCGGGGACCGCGGAGTTCTTC.

This clone was seen a few times. The chain's CDR3 is CASRPDNLHEQFF. The DNA of the CDR3 is TGTGCCAGCAGACCCGACAATCTCCATGAGCAGTTCTTC. The chain uses TRBV6-5 and TRBJ2-1, with D unresolved. V was cut by 6 bases and J by 8 bases, with 14 bases left in between. CDR1 and CDR2 from the germline V gene are MNHEY and SVGAGI. There are 13 residues in the CDR3.

This chain uses TRBV7-3 with TRBJ1-3; a weak D match, TRBD1 (5 bases). V gave up 5 bases and J gave up 3 bases, with 11 bases separating them. From germline, CDR1 is SGHTA and CDR2 FQGTGA. The CDR3 consists of 14 residues. The chain's CDR3 is CASSRQGRGNTIYF. The DNA for the CDR3 is TGTGCCAGCAGCCGCCAGGGACGTGGAAACACCATATATTTT. Full variable domain (remainder filled in from reference TRBV7-3 and TRBJ1-3): GAGVSQTPSNKVTEKGKYVELRCDPISGHTALYWYRQSLGQGPEFLIYFQGTGAADDSGLPNDRFFAVRPEGSVSTLKIQRTERGDSAVYLCASSRQGRGNTIYFGEGSWLTVV.

The rearrangement links TRBV5-1 to TRBJ2-5, with a tentative D call TRBD1 (5 bases). This CDR3 contains 16 residues. V lost 1 base and J 0 bases, leaving 13 bases between the germline ends. Germline V gene data show CDR1 as SGHRS and CDR2 as YFSETQ. The CDR3 reads CASSLMGQGDQETQYF. The CDR3 DNA reads TGCGCCAGCAGCTTGATGGGGCAAGGCGACCAAGAGACCCAGTACTTC. The variable domain in full, with the rest retrieved from reference TRBV5-1 and TRBJ2-5, is KAGVTQTPRYLIKTRGQQVTLSCSPISGHRSVSWYQQTPGQGLQFLFEYFSETQRNKGNFPGRFSGRQFSNSRSEMNVSTLELGDSALYLCASSLMGQGDQETQYFGPGTRLLVL.

The gene calls are TRBV7-6 and TRBJ1-5, with D tentatively TRBD1 (5 bases). Germline V gene lookup returns CDR1 SGHVS and CDR2 FNYEAQ. Trimming took 3 bases from V and 3 from J, leaving 12 bases between them. The CDR3 has 15 residues. The CDR3 DNA reads TGTGCCAGCAGCTTGGGGGTTGAGGTCAATCAGCCCCAGCATTTT. Encoded protein: CASSLGVEVNQPQHF.

The V gene is TRBV19, the J gene TRBJ2-1; unclear D gene. CDR3 length: 12 amino acids. CDR1 and CDR2 (germline): LNHDA, SQIVND (reference sequence). The ends were cut back, 5 bases at V and 8 bases at J, with 10 bases in the middle. The CDR3, as DNA: TGTGCCAGTAGTCTTCATTTGGATGAGCAGTTCTTC. Its translation: CASSLHLDEQFF.

The genes are TRBV5-5 and TRBJ1-2; no clear D. The germline V gene has CDR1 SGHKS and CDR2 YYEKEE (reference sequence). The CDR3 length is 11 residues. V was trimmed by 3 bases and J by 11 bases, leaving 11 bases between them. The CDR3 sequence: CASSSGALYTF. In DNA form, the CDR3 reads TGTGCCAGCAGCTCGGGTGCCCTGTACACCTTC.

The chain links TRBV6-5 to TRBJ1-5, with D perhaps matching TRBD1 (5 bases). V was clipped by 3 bases and J by 0 bases, with 9 bases between them. Germline V gene lookup returns CDR1 MNHEY and CDR2 SVGAGI. The CDR3 has 15 residues. The DNA for the CDR3 is TGTGCCAGCAGTTATGTTGGGGGTAGCAATCAGCCCCAGCATTTT. Protein sequence: CASSYVGGSNQPQHF.

The chain uses TRBV9 and TRBJ2-7, with D possibly matching TRBD1 (7 bases). Trimming took off 4 bases at V and 3 bases at J, with 14 bases between the two ends. This CDR3 spans 14 amino acids. CDR1 is SGDLS and CDR2 is YYNGEE in the germline V gene. The CDR3 spells CASSTAGQSYEQYF. The CDR3 DNA reads as TGTGCCAGCAGCACGGCGGGACAGAGCTACGAGCAGTACTTC. Complete variable domain (other parts from reference TRBV9 and TRBJ2-7): DSGVTQTPKHLITATGQRVTLRCSPRSGDLSVYWYQQSLDQGLQFLIQYYNGEERAKGNILERFSAQQFPDLHSELNLSSLELGDSALYFCASSTAGQSYEQYFGPGTRLTVT.

This chain connects TRBV6-6 to TRBJ1-1; D is ambiguous. The CDR3 contains 12 residues. Trimming took off 6 bases at V and 5 bases at J, with 10 bases between the two ends. CDR1 and CDR2 from the germline V gene are MNHNY and SVGAGI (reference sequence). The CDR3 sequence: CASSHAGTEAFF. CDR3 coding DNA: TGTGCCAGCAGCCACGCCGGGACTGAAGCTTTCTTT.

The chain joins TRBV27 to TRBJ1-5, with 10 bases that match TRBD1. CDR1 is MNHEY and CDR2 is SMNVEV in the germline V gene (reference sequence). Trimming cost V 10 bases and J 6 bases; bases outside gene matches: 9. The CDR3 is 14 amino acids. Written as DNA, the CDR3 is TGTGCCACCAGGTTGACAGGGGGCCGTCAGCCCCAGCATTTT. This encodes CATRLTGGRQPQHF.

The chain combines TRBV30 with TRBJ2-7; D is uncertain. The V gene lost 7 bases and the J gene lost 2 bases, with 9 bases spanning the gap. Germline V gene sequence: CDR1 GTSNPN, CDR2 SVGIG (reference sequence). The CDR3 length is 11 residues. The CDR3 DNA sequence: TGTGCCTCTCCCCCGACCTACGAGCAGTACTTC. It codes for CASPPTYEQYF.

J is TRBJ1-4 and V is TRBV7-8, with a tentative D call TRBD1 (5 bases). This CDR3 is 15 amino acids long. The germline V gene has CDR1 SGHVS and CDR2 FQNEAQ. The V and J ends lost 1 base and 5 bases respectively, with 11 bases between them. The CDR3 spells CASSLESWGNEKLFF. CDR3 DNA: TGTGCCAGCAGCTTAGAATCTTGGGGGAATGAAAAACTGTTTTTT.

A few counts support this clone. The chain recombines TRBV14 with TRBJ2-7; 9 bases agree with TRBD1. Trimming took 5 bases from V and 7 from J; bases not matched to a gene: 12. This CDR3 spans 15 amino acids. CDR1 SGHDN and CDR2 FVKESK come from the germline V gene. CDR3: CASSSGQGWTMEQYF. The CDR3 DNA reads TGTGCCAGCAGCTCAGGACAGGGGTGGACTATGGAGCAGTACTTC.

V is TRBV7-3 and J is TRBJ2-1; D not certain. This CDR3 has 15 residues. V was clipped by 2 bases and J by 0 bases, with 8 bases between them. CDR1 and CDR2 (germline): SGHTA, FQGTGA. Written as DNA, the CDR3 is TGTGCCAGCAGCTTAGGCTCGAGCTCCTACAATGAGCAGTTCTTC. Its protein is CASSLGSSSYNEQFF. The full variable domain, with the rest looked up from reference TRBV7-3 and TRBJ2-1, is GAGVSQTPSNKVTEKGKYVELRCDPISGHTALYWYRQSLGQGPEFLIYFQGTGAADDSGLPNDRFFAVRPEGSVSTLKIQRTERGDSAVYLCASSLGSSSYNEQFFGPGTRLTVL.

J is TRBJ1-5 and V is TRBV21-1; TRBD1, the table's D call, lacks a check against the DNA. TRBV21-1 is a documented pseudogene. The CDR3 runs 19 residues. DNA of the CDR3: TGTGCCAGCAGCAAAAGGGGTCGGACAGGGAAGAAGGGCAATCAGCCCCAGCATTTT. It yields the protein CASSKRGRTGKKGNQPQHF.

V gene TRBV7-9 combines with J gene TRBJ1-4; 7 bases fit TRBD1. Germline-derived CDR1 and CDR2 are SEHNR and FQNEAQ (reference sequence). The V segment lost 5 bases and the J segment 7 bases; nucleotides outside the gene matches: 10. The CDR3 is 15 residues long. As DNA, the CDR3 is TGTGCCAGCAGCCTAAACAGGGGTGGCTCTGAAAAACTGTTTTTT. Amino acid sequence: CASSLNRGGSEKLFF. Using reference TRBV7-9 and TRBJ1-4 for the parts outside the CDR3, the full variable domain is DTGVSQNPRHKITKRGQNVTFRCDPISEHNRLYWYRQTLGQGPEFLTYFQNEAQLEKSRLLSDRFSAERPKGSFSTLEIQRTEQGDSAMYLCASSLNRGGSEKLFFGSGTQLSVL.

The V call is TRBV5-4, the J call TRBJ1-2; weak D call: TRBD1 (5 bases). Germline V lookup: CDR1 SGHNT, CDR2 YYREEE (reference sequence). Trimming removed 4 bases from V and 7 bases from J, with 11 bases in between. The CDR3 is 12 residues long. This chain's CDR3 is CASSAGTPGYTF. Here the CDR3 DNA reads TGTGCCAGCAGCGCGGGGACTCCTGGCTACACCTTC.

DNA for the CDR3: TGTGCCAGTAGTTCCCGATGGGGACAGGGGTCCGGGGAGCTGTTTTTT. Translated: CASSSRWGQGSGELFF. This rearrangement joins TRBV19 to TRBJ2-2; TRBD1 agrees at 10 bases. Germline trimming cut 5 bases from V and 6 bases from J; bases unmatched to any gene: 9. Germline CDR1 reads LNHDA; CDR2 reads SQIVND (reference sequence). The CDR3 extends over 16 amino acids.

The chain combines TRBV28 with TRBJ1-1, with D possibly TRBD1 on 6 matching bases. From germline, CDR1 is MDHEN and CDR2 SYDVKM. The length of the CDR3 is 14 residues. The ends were cut back, 6 bases at V and 1 base at J, with 12 bases in the middle. DNA of the CDR3: TGTGCCAGCAGACCGACAGGACCGAACACTGAAGCTTTCTTT. This encodes CASRPTGPNTEAFF. Full variable domain (missing parts from reference TRBV28 and TRBJ1-1): DVKVTQSSRYLVKRTGEKVFLECVQDMDHENMFWYRQDPGLGLRLIYFSYDVKMKEKGDIPEGYSVSREKKERFSLILESASTNQTSMYLCASRPTGPNTEAFFGQGTRLTVV.

The chain carries TRBV7-6 and TRBJ1-1; D gene ambiguous. Per the germline V gene, CDR1 is SGHVS and CDR2 is FNYEAQ. V lost 1 base and J 0 bases, leaving 9 bases between the germline ends. This CDR3 is 15 amino acids long. CDR3 sequence reads: CASSLEGQMNTEAFF. DNA for the CDR3: TGTGCCAGCAGCTTAGAAGGCCAAATGAACACTGAAGCTTTCTTT. Based on the CDR3 plus reference TRBV7-6 and TRBJ1-1, the full variable domain is GAGVSQSPRYKVTKRGQDVALRCDPISGHVSLYWYRQALGQGPEFLTYFNYEAQQDKSGLPNDRFSAERPEGSISTLTIQRTEQRDSAMYRCASSLEGQMNTEAFFGQGTRLTVV.

J is TRBJ1-1 and V is TRBV25-1; no definite D call. The CDR3 is made up of 15 amino acids. Germline V CDR1 and CDR2: MGHDK, SYGVNS. With 3 bases removed from V and 0 bases from J, the gap between germline ends came to 11 bases. The CDR3 bases are TGTGCCAGCAGTGAGGGCTTAGGGATGAACACTGAAGCTTTCTTT. It encodes CASSEGLGMNTEAFF.

This clone was picked up one time. This sequence joins TRBV29-1 and TRBJ1-2; D possibly corresponds to TRBD1 (5 bases). Looked up from germline, CDR1 is SQVTM and CDR2 is ANQGSEA. The CDR3 sequence is 13 residues long. V dropped 5 bases and J dropped 6 bases, with 16 bases sitting between them. CDR3 residues: CSVLTGGNNGYTF. The CDR3 DNA reads TGCAGCGTTCTCACCGGGGGGAATAATGGCTACACCTTC.

V gene TRBV7-6 combines with J gene TRBJ2-1, with 8 bases matching TRBD2. The CDR3 sequence is 16 residues long. Germline CDR1 is SGHVS and CDR2 is FNYEAQ. V lost 2 bases, J lost 5 bases, and 8 bases stayed unmatched. The CDR3 nucleotides read TGTGCCAGCAGCTTAAGAGTAAGCGGGAGCGACAATGAGCAGTTCTTC. Its translation is CASSLRVSGSDNEQFF.

The rearrangement uses TRBV6-2 or TRBV6-3 and TRBJ1-2; 7 nucleotides agree with TRBD1. Losses at the gene ends were 5 bases for V and 6 bases for J; bases not matched to a gene: 12. Looked up from germline, CDR1 is MNHEY and CDR2 is SVGEGT. The CDR3 is 15 amino acids. The CDR3, as DNA: TGTGCCAGCAGTCTCGCTCGTGACAGGGTGGATGGCTACACCTTC. This sequence encodes CASSLARDRVDGYTF.

V is TRBV6-2 or TRBV6-3 and J is TRBJ2-1, with D perhaps matching TRBD2 (5 bases). The ends were cut back, 6 bases at V and 4 bases at J, with 22 bases in the middle. This CDR3 contains 17 residues. Germline values: CDR1 MNHEY, CDR2 SVGEGT. CDR3 DNA: TGTGCCAGCAGCCAACTGCACGGAGTCCGGAGGTACAATGAGCAGTTCTTC. This translates into CASSQLHGVRRYNEQFF.

The chain employs TRBV27 and TRBJ2-6; 11 bases align to TRBD1. The CDR3 is 18 residues long. The germline CDR1 and CDR2 sequences are MNHEY and SMNVEV (reference sequence). The trim removed 1 base at V and 4 bases at J, leaving 6 bases unmatched. The CDR3 is CASSLLGTGGLGANVLTF. CDR3 bases: TGTGCCAGCAGTTTATTGGGGACAGGGGGTTTGGGGGCCAACGTCCTGACTTTC.

The chain has TRBV30 and TRBJ1-6; D is perhaps TRBD1 (6 bases). This CDR3 has 11 amino acids. Germline CDR1 GTSNPN, CDR2 SVGIG (reference sequence). V lost 8 bases, J lost 18 bases, and 20 bases lay in between. The DNA for the CDR3 is TGTGCCCTCCAAACCGCCGGGGGCCACCACTTT. Translation: CALQTAGGHHF.